A selection of T cell receptor beta chains follows, all from one sample in a study of graft-versus-host responses after intestinal transplantation. The table came from immunoSEQ multiplex PCR; TCRdb's copy has only in-frame clones and leaves some out. The profile shows around 38,000 clones, around 83% of them singletons. The sample here was PBMCs, taken about 1,000 days after transplant. These TCRs come from a human patient who received an intestinal transplant, so some T cells may come from the graft donor. Each CDR3 is given with its conserved first and last residue. The D gene is left open where the match is weak. Clone size, where shown, is once, few, many, or a class for clones that have expanded.

>TRBV28|NA|NA|TRBJ1-1
CASSIQQGRRTEAFF
TGTGCCAGCTCTATTCAACAGGGCCGCCGCACTGAAGCTTTCTTT
>TRBV15|TRBD1|NA|TRBJ1-1
CATSRAGQGNTEAFF
TGTGCCACCAGCAGAGCCGGACAGGGGAACACTGAAGCTTTCTTT
>TRBV18|NA|few|TRBJ1-1
CASSPGQLTDEAFF
TGTGCCAGCTCACCAGGACAGCTAACCGACGAAGCTTTCTTT
>TRBV2|NA|NA|TRBJ1-4
CASSGQGNEKLLF
TGTGCCAGCAGTGGGCAGGGGAATGAAAAACTGCTTTTT
>TRBV4-1|TRBD1|NA|TRBJ1-3
CASSQRRGQTGWGLPGNTIYF
TGCGCCAGCAGCCAAAGAAGGGGGCAGACTGGATGGGGACTACCTGGAAACACCATATATTTT
>TRBV5-1|TRBD1|NA|TRBJ2-3
CASSRDRPLTRSTDTQYF
TGCGCCAGCAGCAGGGACAGACCGCTAACAAGGTCCACAGATACGCAGTATTTT
>TRBV7-2|TRBD2|NA|TRBJ2-1
CASSPVAGAHNEQFF
TGTGCCAGCAGCCCCGTAGCGGGAGCCCACAATGAGCAGTTCTTC
>TRBV6-4|NA|NA|TRBJ2-6
CASSSGTSSGANVLTF
TGTGCCAGCAGTTCTGGGACTTCCTCTGGGGCCAACGTCCTGACTTTC
>TRBV13|TRBD1|NA|TRBJ2-5
CASSLWGQIQETQYF
TGTGCCAGCAGCTTATGGGGACAGATCCAAGAGACCCAGTACTTC
>TRBV5-6|TRBD1|few|TRBJ1-6
CASSPGQGDSPLHF
TGTGCCAGCAGCCCGGGACAGGGTGATTCACCCCTCCACTTT
>TRBV2|NA|NA|TRBJ2-2
CASSEDGTITGELFF
TGTGCCAGCAGTGAGGATGGGACGATCACCGGGGAGCTGTTTTTT
>TRBV7-3|NA|few|TRBJ1-4
CASSSGATNEKLFF
TGTGCCAGCAGCTCAGGGGCAACTAATGAAAAACTGTTTTTT
>TRBV5-4|TRBD1|NA|TRBJ2-3
CASSPDRETQYF
TGTGCCAGCAGCCCGGACAGGGAAACGCAGTATTTT
>TRBV25-1|NA|NA|TRBJ2-1
CASSEYSKNEQFF
TGTGCCAGCAGTGAATATTCTAAGAATGAGCAGTTCTTC
>TRBV5-1|TRBD2|NA|TRBJ2-1
CASSLAGSGGYNEQFF
TGCGCCAGCAGCTTGGCCGGTAGCGGGGGATACAATGAGCAGTTCTTC
>TRBV19|TRBD1|NA|TRBJ1-1
CASRETGASEAFF
TGTGCCAGTAGGGAGACAGGGGCCTCTGAAGCTTTCTTT
>TRBV6-6|NA|NA|TRBJ1-2
CASSYRTDGFTF
TGTGCCAGCAGTTACCGGACAGATGGCTTCACCTTC
>TRBV19|NA|NA|TRBJ2-3
CASADLQAAYTQYF
TGTGCCAGTGCGGACTTACAGGCGGCGTATACGCAGTATTTT
>TRBV6-5|NA|NA|TRBJ2-5
CASSRRTTQETQYF
TGTGCCAGCAGCCGACGGACAACCCAAGAGACCCAGTACTTC
>TRBV28|NA|NA|TRBJ2-5
CASSLRGSTQYF
TGTGCCAGCAGTTTAAGGGGATCTACCCAGTACTTC
>TRBV9|NA|NA|TRBJ1-3
CASSATSQGFSGNTIYF
TGTGCCAGCAGCGCGACTTCTCAAGGCTTCTCTGGAAACACCATATATTTT
>TRBV5-1|NA|NA|TRBJ1-6
CASSSGGGAGNSPLHF
TGCGCCAGCAGCTCCGGAGGGGGGGCTGGCAATTCACCCCTCCACTTT
>TRBV7-9|NA|NA|TRBJ2-5
CASSSPPAQETQYF
TGTGCCAGCAGCTCGCCCCCTGCTCAAGAGACCCAGTACTTC
>TRBV15|TRBD1|NA|TRBJ2-7
CATSRDRDRGYEQYF
TGTGCCACCAGCAGAGATAGGGACAGGGGCTACGAGCAGTACTTC
>TRBV6-1|TRBD1|NA|TRBJ2-7
CASSTGTAYYEQYF
TGTGCCAGCTCTACCGGGACAGCCTACTACGAGCAGTACTTC
>TRBV28|TRBD2|NA|TRBJ2-3
CASSLSGTSGRGADTQYF
TGTGCCAGCAGTCTTTCCGGGACTAGCGGACGGGGGGCAGATACGCAGTATTTT
>TRBV19|NA|few|TRBJ2-5
CASSEGWETQYF
TGTGCCAGTAGTGAGGGGTGGGAGACCCAGTACTTC
>TRBV5-6|NA|NA|TRBJ2-1
CASSLRGFEQFF
TGTGCCAGCAGCTTGAGAGGGTTTGAGCAGTTCTTC
>TRBV5-1|NA|NA|TRBJ1-1
CASSSSNTEAFF
TGCGCCAGCAGCTCCTCCAACACTGAAGCTTTCTTT
>TRBV2|NA|NA|TRBJ1-2
CASLEGGSNYGYTF
TGTGCCAGCCTCGAGGGGGGCAGCAACTATGGCTACACCTTC
>TRBV29-1|NA|NA|TRBJ1-3
CSVDTGGDTIYF
TGCAGCGTTGATACTGGAGGGGACACCATATATTTT
>TRBV4-1|NA|NA|TRBJ1-2
CASSQEWGGDYGYTF
TGCGCCAGCAGCCAAGAATGGGGGGGGGACTATGGCTACACCTTC
>TRBV28|NA|NA|TRBJ1-2
CASSSLGGDYGYTF
TGTGCCAGCAGTTCCTTAGGAGGGGATTATGGCTACACCTTC
>TRBV9|TRBD1|NA|TRBJ2-7
CVSSVTGTGGGEQYF
TGTGTCAGCAGCGTAACCGGGACAGGGGGCGGCGAGCAGTACTTC
>TRBV5-1|TRBD1|once|TRBJ1-1
CASSSGTGGEAFF
TGCGCCAGCAGCTCGGGGACAGGCGGGGAAGCTTTCTTT
>TRBV6-6|TRBD2|once|TRBJ2-7
CASSYVSGSYEQYF
TGTGCCAGCAGTTATGTTAGCGGGAGCTACGAGCAGTACTTC
>TRBV10-3|TRBD2|NA|TRBJ2-1
CAISEASGMGEQFF
TGTGCCATCAGTGAGGCTAGCGGGATGGGTGAGCAGTTCTTC
>TRBV28|NA|NA|TRBJ2-7
CASSWGTQGSYEQYF
TGTGCCAGCAGTTGGGGGACTCAAGGATCCTACGAGCAGTACTTC
>TRBV7-9|NA|NA|TRBJ2-5
CASSLPRAFGETQYF
TGTGCCAGCAGCTTACCCAGGGCTTTTGGCGAGACCCAGTACTTC
>TRBV19|NA|NA|TRBJ1-1
CASSMLLGRGDTEAFF
TGTGCCAGTAGTATGCTGCTGGGCCGGGGGGACACTGAAGCTTTCTTT
>TRBV7-6|NA|NA|TRBJ1-1
CASSLDRGTEAFF
TGTGCCAGCAGCTTAGACCGCGGCACTGAAGCTTTCTTT
>TRBV5-4|NA|once|TRBJ2-3
CASSLATDTQYF
TGTGCCAGCAGCTTGGCGACGGATACGCAGTATTTT
>TRBV11-2|NA|NA|TRBJ2-5
CASSLRGPETQYF
TGTGCCAGCAGCTTGCGGGGGCCAGAGACCCAGTACTTC
>TRBV2|NA|NA|TRBJ1-3
CASSRRSGSGNTIYF
TGTGCCAGCAGCCGCCGGTCAGGGTCTGGAAACACCATATATTTT
>TRBV30|NA|NA|TRBJ1-6
CAWNGGDNSPLHF
TGTGCCTGGAACGGGGGGGATAATTCACCCCTCCACTTT
>TRBV28|TRBD2|once|TRBJ2-7
CASSKTSGSYFYEQYF
TGTGCCAGCAGTAAAACTAGCGGGAGTTATTTCTACGAGCAGTACTTC
>TRBV7-8|NA|NA|TRBJ2-2
CASSSQGIPGELFF
TGTGCCAGCAGCTCACAGGGAATCCCCGGGGAGCTGTTTTTT
>TRBV7-6|NA|NA|TRBJ1-1
CASSGSRDLLANTEAFF
TGTGCCAGCAGCGGCAGCCGGGACCTACTCGCGAACACTGAAGCTTTCTTT